This TCR beta chain stems from a study of response to subunit inactivated influenza vaccine. Trimming took 6 bases from V and 4 from J, leaving 10 bases between them. Per the germline V gene, CDR1 is MNHEY and CDR2 is SMNVEV (reference sequence). The CDR3 has 12 residues. MiXCR, run by TCRdb on the RT-PCR reads, gives a single entry per CDR3 protein. This sample carries approximately 230,000 distinct CDR3 sequences, 9% to 15% of them seen once, and the ten largest clones take 7.8%. This clonotype has at least ten counts. Sequencing used non-naive T cells sorted from PBMCs, obtained roughly 15 days before vaccination. This clonotype was obtained from a man aged 50-60 years who received an inactivated influenza vaccine. The chain carries TRBV27 and TRBJ2-7; D call uncertain. The CDR3 protein is CASRSGLYEQYF. DNA for the CDR3: TGTGCCAGCAGATCCGGCCTTTACGAGCAGTACTTC.